This TCR beta chain was recovered during a study of blood T cell repertoires in COVID-19. Study-wide context: T cells, B-cell-depleted T cells, or PBMCs provided the cDNA or gDNA that served as material.

The CDR3 has 14 residues. Germline lookup yields CDR1 MNHEY and CDR2 SVGAGI. V was clipped by 4 bases and J by 0 bases, with 7 bases between them. In the original processing: Amplifying reference gene primers gave estimates of nucleated cell counts. Libraries were prepared by immunoSEQ multiplex PCR; TCRdb keeps only in-frame clonotypes and omits some of them. That table supplies the V and J calls and clone size; D and trimming were determined from the DNA. Altogether about 150,000 clones are present, approximately 85% being singletons, with the ten largest covering approximately 7%. The material sequenced was peripheral blood. The TCR originated in a man older than 75 with COVID-19, enrolled during active disease. This chain uses TRBV6-5 with TRBJ1-3; D gene unclear. The CDR3 reads CASSSGFSGNTIYF. The CDR3 nucleotides read TGTGCCAGCAGTTCGGGGTTCTCTGGAAACACCATATATTTT.